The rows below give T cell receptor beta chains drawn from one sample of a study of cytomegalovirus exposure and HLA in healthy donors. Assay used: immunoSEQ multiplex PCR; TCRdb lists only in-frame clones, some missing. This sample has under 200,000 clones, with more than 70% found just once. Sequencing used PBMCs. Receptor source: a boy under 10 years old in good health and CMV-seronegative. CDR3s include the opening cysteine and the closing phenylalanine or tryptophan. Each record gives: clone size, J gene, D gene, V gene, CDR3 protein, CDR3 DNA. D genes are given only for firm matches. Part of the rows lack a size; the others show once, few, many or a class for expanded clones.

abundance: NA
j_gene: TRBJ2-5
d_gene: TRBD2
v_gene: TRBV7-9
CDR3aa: CASSRTSGSKETQYF
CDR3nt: TGTGCCAGCAGTAGGACTAGCGGGAGTAAAGAGACCCAGTACTTC

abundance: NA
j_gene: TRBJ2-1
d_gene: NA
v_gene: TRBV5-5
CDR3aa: CASSSNGAKTVNEQFF
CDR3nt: TGTGCCAGCAGCTCCAATGGGGCTAAAACCGTGAATGAGCAGTTCTTC

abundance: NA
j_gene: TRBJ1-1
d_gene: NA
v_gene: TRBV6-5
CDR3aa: CASSYPGNTEAFF
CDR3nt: TGTGCCAGCAGTTATCCGGGGAACACTGAAGCTTTCTTT

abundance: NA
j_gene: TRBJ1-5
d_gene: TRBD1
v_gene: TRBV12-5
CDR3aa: CASGSWGQGPDQPQHF
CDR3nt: TGTGCTAGTGGTTCGTGGGGACAGGGCCCCGATCAGCCCCAGCATTTT

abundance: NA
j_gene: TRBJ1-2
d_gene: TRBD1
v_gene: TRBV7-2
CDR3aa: CASSLGQWYGYTF
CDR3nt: TGTGCCAGCAGCTTGGGACAGTGGTATGGCTACACCTTC

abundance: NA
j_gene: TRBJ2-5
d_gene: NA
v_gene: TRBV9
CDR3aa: CASSVSIQETQYF
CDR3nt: TGTGCCAGCAGCGTATCTATACAAGAGACCCAGTACTTC

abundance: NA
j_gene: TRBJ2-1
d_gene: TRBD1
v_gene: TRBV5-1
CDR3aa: CASTWRGTGNNEQFF
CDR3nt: TGCGCCAGCACCTGGAGGGGGACAGGGAACAATGAGCAGTTCTTC

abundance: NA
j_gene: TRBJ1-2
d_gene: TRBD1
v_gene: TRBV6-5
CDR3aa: CASRSPGGENYGYTF
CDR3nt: TGTGCCAGCAGGAGCCCAGGGGGCGAGAACTATGGCTACACCTTC

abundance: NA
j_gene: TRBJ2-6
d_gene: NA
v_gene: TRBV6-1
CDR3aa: CASSAIFSGANVLTF
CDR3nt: TGTGCCAGCAGTGCTATCTTCTCTGGGGCCAACGTCCTGACTTTC

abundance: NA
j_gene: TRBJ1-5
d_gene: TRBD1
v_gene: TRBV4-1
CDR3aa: CASSQYRGEDQPQHF
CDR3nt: TGCGCCAGCAGCCAATACAGGGGGGAGGATCAGCCCCAGCATTTT

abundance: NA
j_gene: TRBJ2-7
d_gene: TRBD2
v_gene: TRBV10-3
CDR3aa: CAISESLGGRDLGQYF
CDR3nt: TGTGCCATCAGTGAGTCGTTGGGCGGGAGGGACCTGGGGCAGTACTTC

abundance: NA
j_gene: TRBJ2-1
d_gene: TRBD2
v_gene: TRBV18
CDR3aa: CASSPPSGRAIPPVF
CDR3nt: TGTGCCAGCTCACCACCAAGCGGGAGGGCCATTCCCCCAGTCTTC

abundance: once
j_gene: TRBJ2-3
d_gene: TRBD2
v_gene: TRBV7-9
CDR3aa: CASSLRGGGADTQYF
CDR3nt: TGTGCCAGCAGCTTACGCGGGGGAGGGGCAGATACGCAGTATTTT

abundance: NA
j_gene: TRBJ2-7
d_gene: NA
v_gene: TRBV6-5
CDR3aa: CASSQGSEQYF
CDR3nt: TGTGCCAGCAGCCAGGGTAGCGAGCAGTACTTC

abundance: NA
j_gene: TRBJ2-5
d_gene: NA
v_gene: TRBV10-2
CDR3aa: CASSEQGSETQYF
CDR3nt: TGCGCCAGCAGTGAGCAGGGGTCCGAGACCCAGTACTTC

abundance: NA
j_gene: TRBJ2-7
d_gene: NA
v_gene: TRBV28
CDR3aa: CASSLPSGLFSSYEQYF
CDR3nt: TGTGCCAGCAGTCTACCCTCGGGACTCTTTAGCTCCTACGAGCAGTACTTC

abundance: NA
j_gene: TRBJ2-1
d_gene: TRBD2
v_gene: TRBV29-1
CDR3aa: CSVQQREGDEQFF
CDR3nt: TGCAGCGTTCAACAGCGGGAGGGGGATGAGCAGTTCTTC

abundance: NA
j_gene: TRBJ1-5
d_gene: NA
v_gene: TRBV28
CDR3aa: CASSLSPTGFNQPQHF
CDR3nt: TGTGCCAGCAGTTTATCACCTACAGGGTTCAATCAGCCCCAGCATTTT

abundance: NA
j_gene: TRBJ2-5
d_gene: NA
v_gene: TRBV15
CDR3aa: CATSTRGETQYF
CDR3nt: TGTGCCACCAGCACCCGGGGAGAGACCCAGTACTTC

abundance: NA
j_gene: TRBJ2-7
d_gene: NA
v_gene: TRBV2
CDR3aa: CASSVDYSYEQYF
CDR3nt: TGTGCCAGCAGTGTGGACTACTCCTACGAGCAGTACTTC

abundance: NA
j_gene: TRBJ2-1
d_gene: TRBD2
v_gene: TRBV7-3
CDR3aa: CASSLTSGVYNEQFF
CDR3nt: TGTGCCAGCAGCTTGACTAGCGGGGTCTACAATGAGCAGTTCTTC

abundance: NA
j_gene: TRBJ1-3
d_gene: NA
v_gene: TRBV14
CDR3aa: CASSQSSGGNTIYF
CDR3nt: TGTGCCAGCAGCCAATCGAGCGGAGGAAACACCATATATTTT

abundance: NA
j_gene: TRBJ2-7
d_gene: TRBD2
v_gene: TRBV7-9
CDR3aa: CASSSPWGLAGEYEQYF
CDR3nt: TGTGCCAGCAGCTCCCCCTGGGGACTAGCGGGAGAGTACGAGCAGTACTTC

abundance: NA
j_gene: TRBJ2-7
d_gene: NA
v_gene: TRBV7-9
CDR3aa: CASSLVREQYF
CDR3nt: TGTGCCAGCAGCTTAGTCCGCGAGCAGTACTTC

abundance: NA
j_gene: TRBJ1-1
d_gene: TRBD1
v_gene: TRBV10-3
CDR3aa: CAISWGQGENTEAFF
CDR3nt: TGTGCCATCAGCTGGGGACAGGGCGAGAACACTGAAGCTTTCTTT

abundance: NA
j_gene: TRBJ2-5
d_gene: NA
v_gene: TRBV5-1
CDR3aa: CASSLSETQYF
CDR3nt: TGCGCCAGCAGCCTGTCCGAGACCCAGTACTTC

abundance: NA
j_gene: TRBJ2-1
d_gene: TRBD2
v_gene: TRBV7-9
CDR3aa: CASSLLLAGHYNEQFF
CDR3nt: TGTGCCAGCAGTCTTCTACTAGCGGGACACTACAATGAGCAGTTCTTC

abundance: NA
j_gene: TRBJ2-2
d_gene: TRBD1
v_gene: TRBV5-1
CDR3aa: CASSLVGTGNTGELFF
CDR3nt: TGCGCCAGCAGCTTGGTCGGGACAGGCAACACCGGGGAGCTGTTTTTT

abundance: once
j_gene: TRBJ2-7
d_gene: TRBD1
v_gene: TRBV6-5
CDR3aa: CASSYLTGGTEQYF
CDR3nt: TGTGCCAGCAGTTACCTTACAGGGGGTACGGAGCAGTACTTC

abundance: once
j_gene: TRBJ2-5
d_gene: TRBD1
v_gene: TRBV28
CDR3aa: CASRDRRRETQYF
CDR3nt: TGTGCCAGCAGGGACAGGAGGCGGGAGACCCAGTACTTC

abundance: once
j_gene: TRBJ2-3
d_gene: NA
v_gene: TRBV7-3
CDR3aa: CASSLGGITDTQYF
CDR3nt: TGTGCCAGCAGCTTAGGAGGAATCACAGATACGCAGTATTTT

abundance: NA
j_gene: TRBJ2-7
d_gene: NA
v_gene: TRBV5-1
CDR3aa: CASSSAQGYEQYF
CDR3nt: TGCGCCAGCAGCTCCGCTCAGGGATACGAGCAGTACTTC

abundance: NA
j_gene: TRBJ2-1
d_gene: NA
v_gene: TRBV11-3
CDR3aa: CASSLVQNEQFF
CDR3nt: TGTGCCAGCAGCTTAGTCCAAAATGAGCAGTTCTTC

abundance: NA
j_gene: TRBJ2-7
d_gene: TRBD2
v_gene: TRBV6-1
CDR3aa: CASSPSGRGIEQYF
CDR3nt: TGTGCCAGCAGTCCTAGCGGGAGAGGCATTGAGCAGTACTTC

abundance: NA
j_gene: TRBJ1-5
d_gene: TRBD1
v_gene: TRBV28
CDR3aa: CASSPTGAGNQPQHF
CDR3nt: TGTGCCAGCAGCCCGACAGGGGCTGGCAATCAGCCCCAGCATTTT

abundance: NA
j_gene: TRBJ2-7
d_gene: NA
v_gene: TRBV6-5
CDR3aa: CASSRVGAWDEQYF
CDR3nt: TGTGCCAGCAGCCGAGTGGGCGCCTGGGACGAGCAGTACTTC

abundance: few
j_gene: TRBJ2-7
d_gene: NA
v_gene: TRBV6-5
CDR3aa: CASSPRGATYEQYF
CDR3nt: TGTGCCAGCAGTCCTCGGGGGGCAACCTACGAGCAGTACTTC

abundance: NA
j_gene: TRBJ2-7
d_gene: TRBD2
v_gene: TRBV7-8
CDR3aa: CASSLPRTSGTPEYYEQYF
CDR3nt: TGTGCCAGCAGCTTACCGCGGACTAGCGGAACCCCTGAATATTACGAGCAGTACTTC

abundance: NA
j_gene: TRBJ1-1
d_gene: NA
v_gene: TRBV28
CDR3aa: CASSSIPGSFEAFF
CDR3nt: TGTGCCAGCAGCTCAATCCCGGGAAGCTTTGAAGCTTTCTTT

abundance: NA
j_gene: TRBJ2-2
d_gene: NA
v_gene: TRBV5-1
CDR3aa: CASSLGGKSGELFF
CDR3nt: TGCGCCAGCAGCTTGGGAGGGAAATCGGGGGAGCTGTTTTTT

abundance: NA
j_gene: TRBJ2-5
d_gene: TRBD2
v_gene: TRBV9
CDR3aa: CASTAGLAGVEQYF
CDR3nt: TGTGCCAGCACTGCCGGACTAGCGGGAGTTGAGCAGTACTTC

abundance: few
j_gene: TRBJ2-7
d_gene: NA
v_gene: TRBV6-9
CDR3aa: CASSYFQGDEQYF
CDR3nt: TGTGCCAGCAGTTATTTTCAGGGTGACGAGCAGTACTTC

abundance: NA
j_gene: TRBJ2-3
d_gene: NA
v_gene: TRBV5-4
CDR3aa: CASSFSGITDTQYF
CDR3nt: TGTGCCAGCAGCTTTAGCGGAATCACAGATACGCAGTATTTT

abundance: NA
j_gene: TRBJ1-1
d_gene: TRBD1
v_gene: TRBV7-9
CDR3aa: CASSISGQGRSEAFF
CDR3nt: TGTGCCAGCAGCATATCAGGACAGGGGAGGTCTGAAGCTTTCTTT

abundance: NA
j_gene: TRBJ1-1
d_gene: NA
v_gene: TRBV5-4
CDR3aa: CASSLALGGRGTEAFF
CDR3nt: TGTGCCAGCAGCTTGGCCTTGGGGGGTAGGGGCACTGAAGCTTTCTTT

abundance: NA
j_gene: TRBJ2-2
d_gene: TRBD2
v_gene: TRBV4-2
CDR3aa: CASSPRERGNTGELFF
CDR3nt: TGTGCCAGCAGCCCTCGGGAGCGGGGGAACACCGGGGAGCTGTTTTTT

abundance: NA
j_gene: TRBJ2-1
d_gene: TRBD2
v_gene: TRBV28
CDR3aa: CASRPTSGRAHEQFF
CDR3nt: TGTGCCAGCAGGCCGACTAGCGGGAGGGCACATGAGCAGTTCTTC

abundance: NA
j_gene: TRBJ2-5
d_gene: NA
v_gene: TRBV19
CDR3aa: CASSTEGGETQYF
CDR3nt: TGTGCCAGTAGTACGGAGGGAGGAGAGACCCAGTACTTC

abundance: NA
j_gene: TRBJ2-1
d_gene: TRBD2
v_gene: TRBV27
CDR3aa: CASSLVAGDGNNEQFF
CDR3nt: TGTGCCAGCAGTTTGGTCGCGGGAGATGGAAACAATGAGCAGTTCTTC

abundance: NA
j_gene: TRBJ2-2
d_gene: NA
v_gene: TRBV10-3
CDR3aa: CAISEKTTGTGELFF
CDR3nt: TGTGCCATCAGTGAAAAGACTACCGGGACCGGGGAGCTGTTTTTT

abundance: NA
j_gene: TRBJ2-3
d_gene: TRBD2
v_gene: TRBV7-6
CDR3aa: CASSSGLAGVADTQYF
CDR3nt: TGTGCCAGCAGCTCGGGACTAGCGGGAGTTGCAGATACGCAGTATTTT

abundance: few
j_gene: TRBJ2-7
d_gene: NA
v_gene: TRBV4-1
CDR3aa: CASSHRQTYEQYF
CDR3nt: TGCGCCAGCAGCCACAGACAGACCTACGAGCAGTACTTC

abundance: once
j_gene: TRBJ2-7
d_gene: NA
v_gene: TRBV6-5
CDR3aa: CASSYSAGYSSYEQYF
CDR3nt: TGTGCCAGCAGTTACTCCGCAGGTTATAGCTCCTACGAGCAGTACTTC

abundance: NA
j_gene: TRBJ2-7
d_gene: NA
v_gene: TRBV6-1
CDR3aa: CASSEQSPYEQYF
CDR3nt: TGTGCCAGCAGTGAACAGTCCCCCTACGAGCAGTACTTC

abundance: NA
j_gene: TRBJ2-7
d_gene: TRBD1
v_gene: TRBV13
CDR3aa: CASSEDRGGEQYF
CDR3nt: TGTGCCAGCAGCGAAGACAGGGGAGGAGAGCAGTACTTC

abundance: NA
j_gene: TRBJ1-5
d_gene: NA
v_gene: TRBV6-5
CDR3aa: CASSYENYSNQPQHF
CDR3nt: TGTGCCAGCAGTTACGAGAACTATAGCAATCAGCCCCAGCATTTT